These 29 T cell receptor beta chains came from one sample sequenced in a study of cytotoxic CD8 clonotypes in ibrutinib-treated CLL. Sequenced by immunoSEQ multiplex PCR; TCRdb stores in-frame clones only, minus some. The sample carries tens of thousands of clones, roughly 80% recorded once. The sample consisted of PBMCs, taken after 12 months of ibrutinib treatment. These TCRs come from a human donor with chronic lymphocytic leukemia.

This clone is labeled as medium-sized. The chain joins TRBV2 to TRBJ2-4, with D unresolved. Trimming took 5 bases from V and 5 from J, leaving 4 bases between them. This CDR3 has 11 amino acids. The germline V gene encodes CDR1 SNHLY and CDR2 FYNNEI. This CDR3 reads CASSTQNIQYF. DNA for the CDR3: TGTGCCAGCAGTACCCAAAACATTCAGTACTTC.

The chain combines TRBV28 with TRBJ1-1, with a tentative D call TRBD1 (6 bases). Trimming took 5 bases from V and 2 from J, leaving 15 bases between them. The germline CDR1 and CDR2 sequences are MDHEN and SYDVKM. This CDR3 region has 15 residues. The DNA of the CDR3 is TGTGCCAGCAGTGGGTGGGGGGCTCCTAACACTGAAGCTTTCTTT. Translating gives CASSGWGAPNTEAFF.

This chain connects TRBV2 to TRBJ1-4; 7 bases align to TRBD1. With 4 bases clipped from V and 8 bases from J, the junction kept 10 bases outside the gene matches. Germline V lookup: CDR1 SNHLY, CDR2 FYNNEI. This CDR3 contains 15 residues. CDR3 bases: TGTGCCAGCAGTGGTCACAGGGGCGCGTGGGAAAAACTGTTTTTT. This gives the protein CASSGHRGAWEKLFF.

J is TRBJ1-3 and V is TRBV7-9, with D unresolved. The V gene lost 4 bases and the J gene lost 1 base, with 8 bases spanning the gap. Germline loops: CDR1 SEHNR, CDR2 FQNEAQ (reference sequence). The CDR3 is made up of 14 amino acids. The chain's CDR3 is CASSSPGSGNTIYF. The DNA for the CDR3 is TGTGCCAGCAGCTCCCCGGGATCTGGAAACACCATATATTTT. Full variable domain (remainder filled in from reference TRBV7-9 and TRBJ1-3): DTGVSQNPRHKITKRGQNVTFRCDPISEHNRLYWYRQTLGQGPEFLTYFQNEAQLEKSRLLSDRFSAERPKGSFSTLEIQRTEQGDSAMYLCASSSPGSGNTIYFGEGSWLTVV.

The sample holds a few counts of this clone. This rearrangement joins TRBV5-1 to TRBJ2-7; D not certain. This CDR3 spans 15 amino acids. V lost 4 bases and J 2 bases, leaving 16 bases between the germline ends. CDR1 is SGHRS, CDR2 YFSETQ, per germline. The CDR3 bases are TGCGCCAGCAGCCCAGCCGGACGGCCGGCCTACGAGCAGTACTTC. This sequence encodes CASSPAGRPAYEQYF.

The count of this clone is one. The chain couples TRBV9 to TRBJ2-1; 8 bases agree with TRBD1. Trimming cost V 2 bases and J 9 bases; bases outside gene matches: 10. The CDR3 is 15 amino acids. Germline values: CDR1 SGDLS, CDR2 YYNGEE. As DNA, the CDR3 is TGTGCCAGCAGCGTCCGACCGGACAGGGCTGGTGAGCAGTTCTTC. Its protein product is CASSVRPDRAGEQFF.

The chain has TRBV6-4 and TRBJ2-3; 14 bases map to TRBD2. The germline V gene has CDR1 MRHNA and CDR2 SNTAGT. The junction had 0 bases not matched to a gene; V was cut back by 3 bases and J by 4 bases. The CDR3 extends over 15 amino acids. The CDR3 nucleotides are TGTGCCAGCAGTGAGACTAGCGGGGGGGCAGATACGCAGTATTTT. The encoded protein is CASSETSGGADTQYF.

The rearrangement links TRBV7-3 to TRBJ2-2; D is uncertain. The CDR3 has 16 residues. CDR1 is SGHTA and CDR2 is FQGTGA in the germline V gene. The V gene lost 4 bases and the J gene lost 1 base, with 13 bases spanning the gap. In DNA, the CDR3 is TGTGCCAGCAGCTCAACCCCATCCGTGAACACCGGGGAGCTGTTTTTT. It specifies CASSSTPSVNTGELFF. The whole variable domain, remainder taken from reference TRBV7-3 and TRBJ2-2, is GAGVSQTPSNKVTEKGKYVELRCDPISGHTALYWYRQSLGQGPEFLIYFQGTGAADDSGLPNDRFFAVRPEGSVSTLKIQRTERGDSAVYLCASSSTPSVNTGELFFGEGSRLTVL.

The genes are TRBV14 and TRBJ1-2; D not certain. The CDR3 consists of 14 residues. Between the trimmed V and J ends, which lost 4 bases and 3 bases, there was a span of 12 bases. From germline, CDR1 is SGHDN and CDR2 FVKESK. CDR3 protein: CASSPEGTHYGYTF. CDR3 DNA: TGTGCCAGCAGCCCAGAGGGCACCCACTATGGCTACACCTTC.

This clone was recorded only once. V is TRBV6-5 and J is TRBJ2-7; maybe TRBD2 (7 bases). This CDR3 contains 15 residues. The germline V and J ends were trimmed by 0 bases and 2 bases, with 11 bases remaining between them. Germline-derived CDR1 and CDR2 are MNHEY and SVGAGI. The CDR3 nucleotides read TGTGCCAGCAGTTACTCGGGGGGGGGCCCCTACGAGCAGTACTTC. Amino acids: CASSYSGGGPYEQYF.

The chain has TRBV25-1 and TRBJ2-7; weak D call: TRBD1 (5 bases). This CDR3 is built from 12 residues. CDR1 and CDR2 from the germline V gene are MGHDK and SYGVNS. Trimming pared 8 bases from V and 2 bases from J, leaving 10 bases between. CDR3 amino acids: CASGRVAYEQYF. The DNA for the CDR3 is TGTGCCAGCGGCAGGGTTGCCTACGAGCAGTACTTC.

The CDR3 loop reads CASSSVTSGRAGGTQYF. In DNA form, the CDR3 reads TGTGCCAGCAGCTCGGTGACTAGCGGGAGGGCAGGAGGGACCCAGTACTTC. The chain carries TRBV5-4 and TRBJ2-5; TRBD2 matches at 14 bases. The CDR3 is 17 amino acids. Germline-derived CDR1 and CDR2 are SGHNT and YYREEE (reference sequence). Trimming cost V 3 bases and J 7 bases; bases outside gene matches: 11.

This clone was recorded a few times. The V gene is TRBV19, the J gene TRBJ1-5; 10 bases align to TRBD1. V gave up 0 bases and J gave up 2 bases; unmatched junction bases: 4. CDR1 is LNHDA and CDR2 is SQIVND in the germline V gene (reference sequence). The length of the CDR3 is 17 residues. CDR3 nucleotide sequence: TGTGCCAGTAGTATAGATCTCGGACAGGGGGGCAATCAGCCCCAGCATTTT. Its translation: CASSIDLGQGGNQPQHF.

The chain recombines TRBV14 with TRBJ2-7; TRBD1 matches 8 bases. The germline CDR1 and CDR2 sequences are SGHDN and FVKESK. V lost 1 base and J lost 6; bases outside the gene matches: 8. There are 15 residues in the CDR3. For the CDR3, the DNA is TGTGCCAGCAGCCAAGGACGCGACAGGGGTGGCGAGCAGTACTTC. This codes for CASSQGRDRGGEQYF.

The chain couples TRBV2 to TRBJ1-4; the D is unclear. This CDR3 has 15 amino acids. The germline V gene encodes CDR1 SNHLY and CDR2 FYNNEI. V lost 5 bases to trimming and J lost 8 bases, with 18 bases between them. The CDR3 DNA sequence: TGTGCCAGCAGTCGGACGTATTACGGTGGCGAAAAACTGTTTTTT. It yields the protein CASSRTYYGGEKLFF.

In regard to this clone: At one end, the junction sequence differs from germline, possibly due to a read error. The chain combines TRBV5-4 with TRBJ2-5; no reliable D call. This CDR3 is 13 amino acids long. The V gene's germline CDR1 is SGHNT and CDR2 YYREEE (reference sequence). The CDR3: CASSLGFGESQYF. The CDR3 DNA is TGTGCCAGCAGCTTGGGATTCGGAGAGTCCCAGTACTTC.

The V call is TRBV18, the J call TRBJ1-2; 9 bases map to TRBD1. With V trimmed by 1 base and J by 3 bases, 12 bases remained unmatched. The germline V gene has CDR1 KGHSH and CDR2 LQKENI. The CDR3 is made up of 18 amino acids. The DNA of the CDR3 is TGTGCCAGCTCACCACTGGTTGGGACAGGGCAAAGGGACTATGGCTACACCTTC. Translation: CASSPLVGTGQRDYGYTF.

The table lists this clone with a few counts. The V and J genes are TRBV7-3 and TRBJ2-3; TRBD2 is a possible D gene (6 bases). With 3 bases removed from V and 3 bases from J, the gap between germline ends came to 10 bases. Germline V gene sequence: CDR1 SGHTA, CDR2 FQGTGA. CDR3 size: 14 residues. CDR3 sequence: CASSLGGETDTQYF. CDR3 sequence (DNA): TGTGCCAGCAGCTTGGGCGGGGAGACAGATACGCAGTATTTT.

There are a few counts of this clone. The chain uses TRBV6-4 and TRBJ2-7; D possibly uses TRBD1 or TRBD2 (5 bases each). Per the germline V gene, CDR1 is MRHNA and CDR2 is SNTAGT. The CDR3 totals 17 residues. V lost 0 bases and J 7 bases, leaving 22 bases between the germline ends. This chain's CDR3 is CASSDSKPARARREQYF. The CDR3 nucleotides read TGTGCCAGCAGTGACTCGAAACCGGCCAGGGCGAGGAGGGAGCAGTACTTC.

The chain uses TRBV28 and TRBJ2-5; the D gene is possibly TRBD2 (7 bases). Trimming took off 8 bases at V and 4 bases at J, with 14 bases between the two ends. The V gene's germline CDR1 is MDHEN and CDR2 SYDVKM. The CDR3 covers 13 residues. CDR3 in DNA: TGTGCCAGCGGAGGGGGGGGTCGAGAGACCCAGTACTTC. This translates into CASGGGGRETQYF. The entire variable domain, with the rest obtained from reference TRBV28 and TRBJ2-5, is as follows: DVKVTQSSRYLVKRTGEKVFLECVQDMDHENMFWYRQDPGLGLRLIYFSYDVKMKEKGDIPEGYSVSREKKERFSLILESASTNQTSMYLCASGGGGRETQYFGPGTRLLVL.

The genes are TRBV28 and TRBJ2-3; TRBD2 aligns across 9 bases. The CDR3 spans 15 residues. Germline V gene lookup returns CDR1 MDHEN and CDR2 SYDVKM. Losses at the gene ends were 6 bases for V and 2 bases for J; bases not matched to a gene: 6. This CDR3 reads CASRPTSGYTDTQYF. CDR3 DNA sequence: TGTGCCAGCAGACCGACTAGCGGTTACACAGATACGCAGTATTTT.

The CDR3 loop is CASSPGDRSTGELFF. CDR3 DNA: TGCGCCAGCAGCCCGGGGGACAGGTCCACCGGGGAGCTGTTTTTT. The chain has TRBV5-1 and TRBJ2-2; 8 bases fit TRBD1. This CDR3 comprises 15 residues. V was pared by 4 bases and J by 4 bases, with 6 bases of the junction left unmatched. Per germline, CDR1 SGHRS and CDR2 YFSETQ.

This clone appeared a few times. The rearrangement joins TRBV2 to TRBJ1-6; D perhaps matches TRBD1 (5 bases). CDR3 length: 16 amino acids. Germline V gene lookup returns CDR1 SNHLY and CDR2 FYNNEI. The V end lost 2 bases, the J end lost 8 bases, and 16 bases lay between the germline ends. The DNA for the CDR3 is TGTGCCAGCAGTGAAATCGGCGGGGGAGTGTATTCACCCCTCCACTTT. Protein product: CASSEIGGGVYSPLHF. The whole variable domain, filled in from reference TRBV2 and TRBJ1-6, reads EPEVTQTPSHQVTQMGQEVILRCVPISNHLYFYWYRQILGQKVEFLVSFYNNEISEKSEIFDDQFSVERPDGSNFTLKIRSTKLEDSAMYFCASSEIGGGVYSPLHFGNGTRLTVT.

The chain joins TRBV5-1 to TRBJ1-1; D gene ambiguous. V lost 1 base to trimming and J lost 1 base, with 8 bases between them. This CDR3 region has 14 residues. The V gene's germline CDR1 is SGHRS and CDR2 YFSETQ. In nucleotides, the CDR3 is TGCGCCAGCAGCTTGCTTGGCGCGAACACTGAAGCTTTCTTT. Protein sequence: CASSLLGANTEAFF.

The chain is built from TRBV18 and TRBJ2-3; TRBD1 agrees at 11 bases. The CDR3 is 15 amino acids. Germline V gene sequence: CDR1 KGHSH, CDR2 LQKENI. Germline trimming cut 5 bases from V and 4 bases from J; bases unmatched to any gene: 5. CDR3 DNA: TGTGCCAGCTCATCCTCGGGACAGGGGGCAGATACGCAGTATTTT. Its translation: CASSSSGQGADTQYF.

The gene calls are TRBV5-1 and TRBJ2-5, with 11 bases aligning to TRBD2. This CDR3 has 15 amino acids. Germline loops: CDR1 SGHRS, CDR2 YFSETQ. V was pared by 3 bases and J by 5 bases, with 6 bases of the junction left unmatched. CDR3: CASSYTSGGPETQYF. In nucleotides, the CDR3 is TGCGCCAGCAGCTACACTAGCGGGGGCCCCGAGACCCAGTACTTC.

This clone has ten or more counts. CDR3 nucleotide sequence: TGTGCCAGCAGATTCGGACAGTCCTACGAGCAGTACTTC. Translating it yields CASRFGQSYEQYF. The chain links TRBV7-2 to TRBJ2-7; possible D gene TRBD1, 6 bases. CDR3 size: 13 residues. Per germline, CDR1 SGHTA and CDR2 FQGNSA. The ends were cut back, 6 bases at V and 1 base at J, with 10 bases in the middle.

This clone was detected only a few times. The chain joins TRBV11-2 to TRBJ2-7, with TRBD2 identical over 11 bases. The J segment lost 4 bases and the V segment lost 5 bases, leaving 7 bases of the junction unmatched. Germline V lookup: CDR1 SGHAT, CDR2 FQNNGV. The CDR3 has 15 amino acids. The CDR3 sequence is CASSKGASGRYEQYF. Written as DNA, the CDR3 is TGTGCCAGCAGCAAGGGGGCTAGCGGGAGGTACGAGCAGTACTTC.

The genes are TRBV28 and TRBJ2-7; D is possibly TRBD2 (7 bases). Per germline, CDR1 MDHEN and CDR2 SYDVKM. V was clipped by 2 bases and J by 1 base, with 12 bases between them. This CDR3 has 15 residues. The CDR3 DNA is TGTGCCAGCAGTTTAGGGGGGGCCAAATCCTACGAGCAGTACTTC. It is translated as CASSLGGAKSYEQYF.